This T cell receptor beta chain stems from a study of cytomegalovirus exposure and HLA in healthy donors. On this clone: The antigen is undetermined.

This CDR3 has 19 residues. Trimming cost V 3 bases and J 1 base; bases outside gene matches: 14. The germline CDR1 and CDR2 sequences are LGHNA and YNFKEQ. Study outcomes and limitations: Reports described diagnosis of cytomegalovirus status by the classifier as highly specific and sensitive.

A multiplex PCR was run with 60 Vbeta primers and 13 Jbeta primers. The data were produced by immunoSEQ multiplex PCR, yet TCRdb's version contains in-frame clones alone and is incomplete. The sample comprises 120,000 to 150,000 clones, 70% to 80% of which are singletons, and 8.8% rests with the top ten. The sample consisted of PBMCs. The chain links TRBV4-2 to TRBJ2-4; 8 nucleotides align to TRBD1. The origin of this receptor is a woman aged 45-59 years in good health and CMV-seropositive. The CDR3 spells CASSQRTGFGQWAKNIQYF. The CDR3 nucleotides are TGTGCCAGCAGCCAGCGGACAGGGTTTGGCCAATGGGCCAAAAACATTCAGTACTTC.